Presented here are 20 T cell receptor beta chains from one specimen sequenced in a study of cytomegalovirus exposure and HLA in healthy donors. A multiplex PCR was run with 60 Vbeta primers and 13 Jbeta primers. Using immunoSEQ multiplex PCR, the repertoire was profiled, and TCRdb retains in-frame clones only, with some absent. The data hold over 150,000 clones, with about 73% observed a single time. Material for sequencing was PBMCs. The receptors come from a woman aged 45-65 years in good health and CMV-seropositive.

The sample holds one count of this clone. This rearrangement joins TRBV2 to TRBJ1-4, with 7 bases that match TRBD1. From germline, CDR1 is SNHLY and CDR2 FYNNEI. V dropped 5 bases and J dropped 8; count of bases not matched to a gene: 8. The CDR3 consists of 14 residues. The CDR3 protein is CASSSDRVEEKLFF. Here the CDR3 DNA reads TGTGCCAGCAGTAGCGACAGGGTAGAGGAAAAACTGTTTTTT.

This chain connects TRBV6-6 to TRBJ2-5; the match to TRBD1 covers 7 bases. The J call is in doubt because the DNA end fits TRBJ2-7 better. The CDR3 extends over 16 amino acids. From germline, CDR1 is MNHNY and CDR2 SVGAGI (reference sequence). The CDR3 DNA reads TGTGCCAGCAGCCCCATGGACAGGACGAGCTCCTACGAGCAGTACTTC. Its translation is CASSPMDRTSSYEQYF.

The rearrangement uses TRBV7-9 and TRBJ1-1; D is possibly TRBD1 (6 bases). Germline V lookup: CDR1 SEHNR, CDR2 FQNEAQ (reference sequence). Trimming took 3 bases from V and 11 from J, leaving 16 bases between them. The CDR3 is 13 residues long. CDR3 loop: CASSFSPTGMAFF. The CDR3 coding sequence is TGTGCCAGCAGCTTTTCCCCGACAGGTATGGCTTTCTTT.

The chain couples TRBV5-8 to TRBJ1-6, with D unclear. This CDR3 region has 14 residues. Trimming pared 2 bases from V and 4 bases from J, leaving 7 bases between. The V gene's germline CDR1 is SGHTS and CDR2 YDEGEE. DNA for the CDR3: TGTGCCAGCAGCTTCCCCCGGTATAATTCACCCCTCCACTTT. It is translated as CASSFPRYNSPLHF.

Only a few counts were recorded for this clone. V and J are TRBV27 and TRBJ1-2; no firm D call. V was cut by 3 bases and J by 4 bases, with 15 bases left in between. The CDR3 covers 15 residues. CDR1 is MNHEY, CDR2 SMNVEV, per germline (reference sequence). As DNA, the CDR3 is TGTGCCAGCAGTTTCTTCGGGGAGTCCAGCTATGGCTACACCTTC. It codes for CASSFFGESSYGYTF.

The chain couples TRBV5-1 to TRBJ2-5, with TRBD2 matching over 15 bases. This CDR3 contains 17 residues. The V and J ends lost 5 bases and 1 base, in that order; junction bases with no gene match: 6. Germline V gene sequence: CDR1 SGHRS, CDR2 YFSETQ. This chain's CDR3 is CASRRGTSGGPQETQYF. The CDR3 nucleotides read TGCGCCAGCAGACGTGGGACTAGCGGGGGGCCCCAAGAGACCCAGTACTTC.

This chain links TRBV7-9 with TRBJ1-1; D might be TRBD1 (6 bases). The germline V and J ends were trimmed by 5 bases and 7 bases, with 14 bases remaining between them. The germline V gene has CDR1 SEHNR and CDR2 FQNEAQ (reference sequence). The CDR3 runs to 13 residues. The CDR3 DNA reads TGTGCCAGCAGCCCTACAGGGCCCCTTGAAGCTTTCTTT. It is translated as CASSPTGPLEAFF. Drawing the rest from reference TRBV7-9 and TRBJ1-1, the complete variable domain is DTGVSQNPRHKITKRGQNVTFRCDPISEHNRLYWYRQTLGQGPEFLTYFQNEAQLEKSRLLSDRFSAERPKGSFSTLEIQRTEQGDSAMYLCASSPTGPLEAFFGQGTRLTVV.

This clone has only a few counts. A read error may produce the germline difference seen at one junction end. This sequence joins TRBV5-1 and TRBJ2-7, with 9 bases identical to TRBD1. There are 15 residues in the CDR3. CDR1 is SGHRS, CDR2 YFSETQ, per germline. In DNA form, the CDR3 reads TGTGCCAGCAGCCGCCGGGGGACAGGGAGGGCCGAGCAGTACTTC. Translated: CASSRRGTGRAEQYF.

V and J are TRBV6-1 and TRBJ2-1; 8 nucleotides match TRBD2. V shed 5 bases, J shed 15 bases, and the junction held 6 bases outside the gene matches. The CDR3 has 11 residues. The germline gives CDR1 MNHNS, CDR2 SASEGT. CDR3 sequence: CASSSGGPPFF. The CDR3 region has the DNA TGTGCCAGCAGTTCGGGGGGGCCACCGTTCTTC.

The CDR3 DNA reads as TGTGCCAGCAGTTCGCGGCGGGGGGCCGGAATGGGAGAGCAGTACTTC. The encoded protein is CASSSRRGAGMGEQYF. The V gene is TRBV6-5, the J gene TRBJ2-7; 8 bases agree with TRBD2. The CDR3 covers 16 residues. Germline CDR1 and CDR2: MNHEY and SVGAGI. Losses at the gene ends were 4 bases for V and 7 bases for J; bases not matched to a gene: 15.

The chain recombines TRBV9 with TRBJ1-6; D uncertain. V lost 0 bases and J 0 bases, leaving 4 bases between the germline ends. CDR3 length: 15 residues. Per the germline V gene, CDR1 is SGDLS and CDR2 is YYNGEE. CDR3 nucleotide sequence: TGTGCCAGCAGCGTAGATAGCTCCTATAATTCACCCCTCCACTTT. It translates to CASSVDSSYNSPLHF. Full variable domain (remainder filled in from reference TRBV9 and TRBJ1-6): DSGVTQTPKHLITATGQRVTLRCSPRSGDLSVYWYQQSLDQGLQFLIQYYNGEERAKGNILERFSAQQFPDLHSELNLSSLELGDSALYFCASSVDSSYNSPLHFGNGTRLTVT.

The chain joins TRBV4-1 to TRBJ2-1; 8 bases agree with TRBD2. Germline V gene data show CDR1 as MGHRA and CDR2 as YSYEKL. Trimming at V came to 5 bases and at J to 4 bases, leaving 13 bases not matched to a gene. The CDR3 sequence is 17 residues long. In nucleotides, the CDR3 is TGCGCCAGCAGCTGGGGTAGGACGGGGGGGCTTTACAATGAGCAGTTCTTC. Residues: CASSWGRTGGLYNEQFF.

This clone occurred a few times. This chain joins TRBV11-3 and TRBJ2-1; 9 nucleotides agree with TRBD1. Germline V gives CDR1 SGHNT, CDR2 YENEEA. This CDR3 contains 13 residues. After removal of 4 bases from V and 12 bases from J, the junction contained 7 bases not matched to a gene. The CDR3 coding sequence is TGTGCCAGCAGCTCAACCCAGGGACAGGGGCAGTTCTTC. This encodes CASSSTQGQGQFF.

V usage is TRBV19 and J usage is TRBJ1-1, with 8 positions matching TRBD1. J lost 0 bases, V lost 5 bases, and 5 bases had no gene match. Germline CDR1 LNHDA, CDR2 SQIVND (reference sequence). The CDR3 loop spans 15 amino acids. CDR3 coding DNA: TGTGCCAGTAGTCTACAGGGGGGCATGAACACTGAAGCTTTCTTT. It translates to CASSLQGGMNTEAFF.

This clone showed up just once. V gene TRBV6-5 combines with J gene TRBJ2-7; 9 bases map to TRBD1. This CDR3 contains 14 residues. The trim removed 7 bases at V and 3 bases at J, leaving 7 bases unmatched. Germline assignment: CDR1 MNHEY and CDR2 SVGAGI. The CDR3 nucleotides read TGTGCCAGCAACTATCCGGGACAGGGCTACGAGCAGTACTTC. This codes for CASNYPGQGYEQYF.

The chain couples TRBV2 to TRBJ1-1, with D possibly being TRBD1 (6 bases). Trimming cost V 6 bases and J 3 bases, with 23 bases left between them. Germline lookup yields CDR1 SNHLY and CDR2 FYNNEI. The CDR3 spans 17 residues. CDR3 amino acids: CASRARVQGYIDTEAFF. Written as DNA, the CDR3 is TGTGCCAGCAGGGCCCGGGTACAGGGCTATATAGACACTGAAGCTTTCTTT. The full variable domain, completed using reference TRBV2 and TRBJ1-1, is EPEVTQTPSHQVTQMGQEVILRCVPISNHLYFYWYRQILGQKVEFLVSFYNNEISEKSEIFDDQFSVERPDGSNFTLKIRSTKLEDSAMYFCASRARVQGYIDTEAFFGQGTRLTVV.

Note on this clone: Germline is not matched at one junction end, which may reflect a read error. V gene TRBV7-9 combines with J gene TRBJ1-2, with 12 bases matching TRBD1. Per germline, CDR1 SEHNR and CDR2 FQNEAQ (reference sequence). The CDR3 runs 15 residues. For the CDR3, the DNA is TGTTCCAGCAGCTCGAGAGGGACAGGGGGCGATGGCTACACCTTC. This codes for CSSSSRGTGGDGYTF.

V and J are TRBV4-1 and TRBJ2-3; D is possibly TRBD1 (5 bases). The V gene's germline CDR1 is MGHRA and CDR2 YSYEKL. Trimming removed 1 base from V and 1 base from J, with 9 bases in between. The CDR3 length is 15 residues. The CDR3 loop reads CASSQGRVGTDTQYF. CDR3 DNA sequence: TGCGCCAGCAGCCAAGGCAGGGTTGGCACAGATACGCAGTATTTT.

About this clone itself: Distinct nucleotide sequences in the sample also encode this CDR3. This CDR3 reads CASSLTVNTGELFF. CDR3 sequence (DNA): TGCGCCAGCAGCTTGACGGTCAACACCGGGGAGCTGTTTTTT. The chain uses TRBV5-1 and TRBJ2-2; D remains unclear. Germline CDR1 and CDR2: SGHRS and YFSETQ. This CDR3 spans 14 amino acids. Trimming pared 1 base from V and 2 bases from J, leaving 6 bases between. Supplemented by reference TRBV5-1 and TRBJ2-2, the full variable domain reads KAGVTQTPRYLIKTRGQQVTLSCSPISGHRSVSWYQQTPGQGLQFLFEYFSETQRNKGNFPGRFSGRQFSNSRSEMNVSTLELGDSALYLCASSLTVNTGELFFGEGSRLTVL.

As DNA, the CDR3 is TGTGCCAGCCAACCCTCTCCGGGACTAAATGAAAAACTGTTTTTT. It translates to CASQPSPGLNEKLFF. This sequence joins TRBV19 and TRBJ1-4, with a weak D call TRBD1 (5 bases). V shed 9 bases and J shed 5 bases, with 19 bases lying between them. Germline CDR1 reads LNHDA; CDR2 reads SQIVND (reference sequence). The CDR3 contains 15 residues.